This paragraph reports one TCR beta chain. Genomic DNA (from each subset) was split evenly across several immunoSEQ plates. TCRdb's copy holds only in-frame clones and misses some; the assay was immunoSEQ multiplex PCR. The sample consists of about 2.4 million clones, roughly 93% of them appearing once. This sample stems from a study of shared clonotypes between healthy human individuals. About the study: Samples came from a couple of female and a few male donors aged 18 to 49.

This CDR3 is 15 amino acids long. V was shortened by 1 base and J by 9 bases, with 18 bases between the two germline ends. Germline V gives CDR1 SGHTA, CDR2 FQGNSA. The V gene is TRBV7-2, the J gene TRBJ1-2, with D perhaps TRBD1 (6 bases). The specimen was naive CD4+ T cells from PBMCs. The subset: CD45RA+ positively selected. The TCR comes from a man aged 18 to 29 in good health. Some clones in this sample may be carry-over from other donors' samples. CDR3 in amino acids: CASSLVRTAEGSYTF. The CDR3 DNA sequence: TGTGCCAGCAGCTTAGTGAGGACAGCGGAGGGGAGCTACACCTTC.